Shown below are 25 T cell receptor beta chains from a single sample sequenced in a study of blood T cell repertoires in COVID-19. Generated by immunoSEQ multiplex PCR, the TCRdb table keeps only in-frame clones and is missing some. This table holds about 320,000 clones, roughly 83% found once. The material sequenced was peripheral blood. These receptor sequences come from a woman between 45 and 60 years old with acute or convalescent COVID-19.

This sequence joins TRBV7-6 and TRBJ2-2; maybe TRBD2 (6 bases). The length of the CDR3 is 17 residues. From germline, CDR1 is SGHVS and CDR2 FNYEAQ. The V and J ends lost 3 bases and 3 bases respectively, with 17 bases between them. In DNA, the CDR3 is TGTGCCAGCAGCTTGGGGACTTCAGCCTCCTACACCGGGGAGCTGTTTTTT. This translates into CASSLGTSASYTGELFF.

V is TRBV4-1 and J is TRBJ1-6; perhaps TRBD1 as D (5 bases). The CDR3 has 17 residues. V was cut by 8 bases and J by 1 base, with 18 bases left in between. The germline V gene encodes CDR1 MGHRA and CDR2 YSYEKL. CDR3 sequence reads: CASALSGRGSYNSPLHF. The DNA for the CDR3 is TGCGCCAGCGCTCTCTCGGGACGGGGGTCCTATAATTCACCCCTCCACTTT.

The chain joins TRBV4-1 to TRBJ2-1; a weak D match, TRBD1 (5 bases). Germline CDR1 reads MGHRA; CDR2 reads YSYEKL. The CDR3 extends over 13 amino acids. Trimming shortened V by 1 base and J by 9 bases, and 10 bases separated the two germline ends. The CDR3 region is CASSQVGAAEQFF. CDR3 DNA: TGCGCCAGCAGCCAAGTTGGGGCGGCTGAGCAGTTCTTC.

The rearrangement joins TRBV20-1 to TRBJ1-2; unclear D gene. The CDR3 has 10 amino acids. Germline CDR1 is DFQATT and CDR2 is SNEGSKA (reference sequence). The CDR3: CSPLQSGYTF. The CDR3 nucleotides read TGCAGCCCCTTGCAGTCTGGCTACACCTTC.

The CDR3 region is CASSMTGGPNNSPLHF. The CDR3 region has the DNA TGTGCCAGTAGTATGACGGGCGGGCCTAATAATTCACCCCTCCACTTT. The chain has TRBV19 and TRBJ1-6, with unresolved D. With 3 bases removed from V and 5 bases from J, the gap between germline ends came to 14 bases. Germline assignment: CDR1 LNHDA and CDR2 SQIVND (reference sequence). This CDR3 has 16 amino acids.

This clone came up a few times. The chain links TRBV9 to TRBJ2-2, with TRBD2 matching 14 bases. Trimming took 3 bases from V and 6 from J; bases not matched to a gene: 7. This CDR3 region has 17 residues. CDR1 and CDR2 from the germline V gene are SGDLS and YYNGEE. CDR3 sequence reads: CASSALTSGRAAGELFF. DNA of the CDR3: TGTGCCAGCAGCGCCCTGACTAGCGGGAGGGCCGCCGGGGAGCTGTTTTTT.

The chain is built from TRBV5-5 and TRBJ1-1; D might be TRBD1 (5 bases). Germline-derived CDR1 and CDR2 are SGHKS and YYEKEE (reference sequence). The germline V and J ends were trimmed by 4 bases and 6 bases, with 7 bases remaining between them. CDR3 length: 11 residues. The CDR3 is CASSMTAEAFF. The CDR3 coding sequence is TGTGCCAGCAGCATGACAGCTGAAGCTTTCTTT.

The chain employs TRBV27 and TRBJ1-6; 7 bases match TRBD1. Germline loops: CDR1 MNHEY, CDR2 SMNVEV (reference sequence). With 6 bases clipped from V and 13 bases from J, the junction kept 12 bases outside the gene matches. The CDR3 has 14 amino acids. CDR3 nucleotide sequence: TGTGCCAGCAGCTTGACAGGGCTGGGTGACCCCCTCCACTTT. As protein: CASSLTGLGDPLHF.

The chain uses TRBV9 and TRBJ2-5; 9 bases align to TRBD2. CDR3 length: 18 residues. Germline V gives CDR1 SGDLS, CDR2 YYNGEE. The junction had 14 bases not matched to a gene; V was cut back by 0 bases and J by 5 bases. The CDR3 nucleotides read TGTGCCAGCAGCGTAGCCCCCCCGATAGCGGGAGAGGGGGAGACCCAGTACTTC. As protein: CASSVAPPIAGEGETQYF.

This clone was picked up a small number of times. The chain recombines TRBV29-1 with TRBJ2-1, with 7 bases aligning to TRBD2. The CDR3 has 15 residues. Germline assignment: CDR1 SQVTM and CDR2 ANQGSEA. V shed 4 bases, J shed 6 bases, and the junction held 12 bases outside the gene matches. CDR3 in amino acids: CSVVTSRVVVNEQFF. In DNA form, the CDR3 reads TGCAGCGTTGTGACTAGCAGGGTAGTGGTCAATGAGCAGTTCTTC.

In its sample, this clone was seen once. This sequence joins TRBV15 and TRBJ1-5; D call uncertain. This CDR3 contains 14 residues. V lost 1 base, J lost 5 bases, and 9 bases lay in between. Per germline, CDR1 LNHNV and CDR2 YYDKDF (reference sequence). In DNA, the CDR3 is TGTGCCACCAGCAGAGTGCGGGGTGATCAGCCCCAGCATTTT. Translation gives CATSRVRGDQPQHF. The full variable domain, its missing parts supplied by reference TRBV15 and TRBJ1-5, is DAMVIQNPRYQVTQFGKPVTLSCSQTLNHNVMYWYQQKSSQAPKLLFHYYDKDFNNEADTPDNFQSRRPNTSFCFLDIRSPGLGDTAMYLCATSRVRGDQPQHFGDGTRLSIL.

As regards this clone: The sample carries other DNA sequences with the same CDR3. The chain couples TRBV9 to TRBJ1-1; no definite D call. Trimming took 5 bases from V and 2 from J, leaving 16 bases between them. This CDR3 region has 15 residues. Germline V gives CDR1 SGDLS, CDR2 YYNGEE. The chain's CDR3 is CASRVSAAVNTEAFF. As DNA, the CDR3 is TGTGCCAGCAGAGTAAGTGCGGCGGTTAACACTGAAGCTTTCTTT.

The genes are TRBV19 and TRBJ2-7; 9 bases match TRBD2. V shed 1 base, J shed 2 bases, and the junction held 9 bases outside the gene matches. This CDR3 is 17 amino acids long. Germline V lookup: CDR1 LNHDA, CDR2 SQIVND (reference sequence). Here the CDR3 DNA reads TGTGCCAGTAGTATAGGGAGTGCTGGCGGGAGGGCCTACGAGCAGTACTTC. It translates to CASSIGSAGGRAYEQYF. Complete variable domain (other parts from reference TRBV19 and TRBJ2-7): DGGITQSPKYLFRKEGQNVTLSCEQNLNHDAMYWYRQDPGQGLRLIYYSQIVNDFQKGDIAEGYSVSREKKESFPLTVTSAQKNPTAFYLCASSIGSAGGRAYEQYFGPGTRLTVT.

This rearrangement joins TRBV7-2 to TRBJ2-7; D unresolved. Germline V gene lookup returns CDR1 SGHTA and CDR2 FQGNSA. Trimming shortened V by 5 bases and J by 1 base, and 12 bases separated the two germline ends. This CDR3 comprises 14 residues. The CDR3 region is CASSPSIVSYEQYF. Here the CDR3 DNA reads TGTGCCAGCAGCCCTTCCATAGTGTCCTACGAGCAGTACTTC.

The chain uses TRBV20-1 and TRBJ2-3; possible D gene TRBD1, 6 bases. The germline CDR1 and CDR2 sequences are DFQATT and SNEGSKA (reference sequence). CDR3 size: 11 residues. CDR3 sequence (DNA): TGCATAGGACAGAGCACAGATACGCAGTATTTT. Protein sequence: CIGQSTDTQYF.

V gene TRBV7-9 combines with J gene TRBJ2-1; TRBD2 matches at 11 bases. CDR3 size: 16 residues. V lost 7 bases, J lost 4 bases, and 9 bases stayed unmatched. The germline gives CDR1 SEHNR, CDR2 FQNEAQ (reference sequence). The CDR3 region has the DNA TGTGCCAGCACGCTTTCTAGCGGGAGGTATTACAATGAGCAGTTCTTC. This sequence encodes CASTLSSGRYYNEQFF.

V gene TRBV19 combines with J gene TRBJ1-5; the D is unclear. This CDR3 spans 14 amino acids. Germline V lookup: CDR1 LNHDA, CDR2 SQIVND (reference sequence). V was cut by 5 bases and J by 9 bases, with 17 bases left in between. CDR3 sequence: CASSSGLVFSPQHF. The CDR3 bases are TGTGCCAGTAGTTCAGGACTAGTTTTCTCGCCCCAGCATTTT.

V is TRBV4-1 and J is TRBJ1-3, with D possibly matching TRBD1 (5 bases). This CDR3 has 14 amino acids. The ends were cut back, 1 base at V and 3 bases at J, with 7 bases in the middle. Per germline, CDR1 MGHRA and CDR2 YSYEKL. CDR3 sequence reads: CASSQGQGGNTIYF. In nucleotides, the CDR3 is TGCGCCAGCAGCCAAGGGCAGGGTGGAAACACCATATATTTT.

The rearrangement uses TRBV12-3 or TRBV12-4 and TRBJ1-1; possible D gene TRBD1, 5 bases. V was trimmed by 7 bases and J by 0 bases, leaving 9 bases between them. The CDR3 runs to 13 residues. DNA for the CDR3: TGTGCCAGCAAGACAGCCTTGAACACTGAAGCTTTCTTT. Translation gives CASKTALNTEAFF.

V gene TRBV28 combines with J gene TRBJ2-7; D unresolved. Germline assignment: CDR1 MDHEN and CDR2 SYDVKM. The CDR3 totals 14 residues. V was pared by 5 bases and J by 7 bases, with 18 bases between. The CDR3 protein is CASSRLNSGREQYF. The CDR3 DNA reads TGTGCCAGCAGTCGCCTGAACAGTGGCAGAGAGCAGTACTTC.

The V and J genes are TRBV28 and TRBJ1-5; TRBD1 agrees at 7 bases. The germline V gene has CDR1 MDHEN and CDR2 SYDVKM. The junction had 13 bases not matched to a gene; V was cut back by 8 bases and J by 9 bases. CDR3 size: 14 residues. The CDR3 loop reads CASSIPTGIGPQHF. The CDR3 coding sequence is TGTGCCAGCTCCATCCCGACAGGGATAGGGCCCCAGCATTTT.

The CDR3 sequence is CASSRTGGSNGYTF. In nucleotides, the CDR3 is TGTGCCAGCAGCCGGACAGGGGGCTCGAATGGCTACACCTTC. The chain couples TRBV7-9 to TRBJ1-2; 11 bases align to TRBD1. Trimming removed 5 bases from V and 6 bases from J; junction bases left unmatched: 5. Germline V gene sequence: CDR1 SEHNR, CDR2 FQNEAQ (reference sequence). The CDR3 covers 14 residues.

The chain carries TRBV7-3 and TRBJ2-1; 8 bases are a match to TRBD2. Per germline, CDR1 SGHTA and CDR2 FQGTGA. The CDR3 has 14 residues. Unmatched junction bases numbered 7, after V lost 5 bases and J lost 7 bases. The CDR3 sequence: CASSPSGGANEQFF. The CDR3 bases are TGTGCCAGCAGCCCATCGGGGGGGGCTAATGAGCAGTTCTTC.

The chain links TRBV9 to TRBJ2-1; 10 bases line up with TRBD2. The CDR3 runs 17 residues. Germline V gene data show CDR1 as SGDLS and CDR2 as YYNGEE. With 2 bases clipped from V and 3 bases from J, the junction kept 8 bases outside the gene matches. The CDR3 reads CASSVSLAGEYYNEQFF. The CDR3 nucleotides are TGTGCCAGCAGCGTTAGTCTAGCGGGAGAGTACTACAATGAGCAGTTCTTC.

V and J are TRBV28 and TRBJ1-3, with D perhaps matching TRBD1 (5 bases). Germline CDR1 reads MDHEN; CDR2 reads SYDVKM. The ends were cut back, 6 bases at V and 0 bases at J, with 12 bases in the middle. The CDR3 contains 15 residues. The CDR3 sequence: CASRAGRLSGNTIYF. Here the CDR3 DNA reads TGTGCCAGCAGAGCGGGACGCCTCTCTGGAAACACCATATATTTT. Full variable domain (outside the CDR3, taken from reference TRBV28 and TRBJ1-3): DVKVTQSSRYLVKRTGEKVFLECVQDMDHENMFWYRQDPGLGLRLIYFSYDVKMKEKGDIPEGYSVSREKKERFSLILESASTNQTSMYLCASRAGRLSGNTIYFGEGSWLTVV.